The present TCR beta chain was sequenced within a study of blood T cell repertoires in COVID-19. The wider study: COVID-19 samples collected from the United States, Italy and Spain covered acute and convalescent phases.

CDR1 MNHNY and CDR2 SVGAGI come from the germline V gene (reference sequence). Trimming shortened V by 0 bases and J by 4 bases, and 9 bases separated the two germline ends. CDR3 length equals 15 residues. Original analysis: Amplification of reference gene primers was used by the study to estimate nucleated cell counts. Clones were sequenced by immunoSEQ multiplex PCR, and TCRdb holds only the in-frame ones, with some missing. V, J and clone size were drawn from that table, and D and trimming were deduced from the DNA. Among approximately 30,000 clones listed, 75% to 95% were seen once. The receptor's source is a human donor with active COVID-19. The donor label of this sample is uncertain. The sequenced sample was peripheral blood. The V call is TRBV6-6, the J call TRBJ1-4; D remains ambiguous. This CDR3 reads CASSYSAGINEKLFF. The CDR3 nucleotides are TGTGCCAGCAGTTACTCGGCAGGTATTAATGAAAAACTGTTTTTT.